This TCR beta chain derives from a study of blood T cells in healthy people across ages. CDR3 length: 12 amino acids. Germline loops: CDR1 DFQATT, CDR2 SNEGSKA (reference sequence). Primed by a sample-barcoded 5' primer and a J-beta primer mix, a second PCR proceeded for 7 to 11 cycles. TCRdb re-called the 5' RACE reads with MiXCR, one entry per CDR3 protein. The sample has around 800,000 distinct CDR3 sequences; about 42% are singletons. With respect to this clonotype: A much larger clone differs from this one at a single base, so this may be a read error.

The rearrangement links TRBV20-1 to TRBJ2-7; a weak D match, TRBD1 (6 bases). The specimen sequenced was blood. This clonotype originated in an elderly man in good health. CDR3 region: CRAGRGQFEQYF. CDR3 nucleotide sequence: TGCAGGGCTGGCAGGGGCCAGTTCGAGCAGTACTTC.